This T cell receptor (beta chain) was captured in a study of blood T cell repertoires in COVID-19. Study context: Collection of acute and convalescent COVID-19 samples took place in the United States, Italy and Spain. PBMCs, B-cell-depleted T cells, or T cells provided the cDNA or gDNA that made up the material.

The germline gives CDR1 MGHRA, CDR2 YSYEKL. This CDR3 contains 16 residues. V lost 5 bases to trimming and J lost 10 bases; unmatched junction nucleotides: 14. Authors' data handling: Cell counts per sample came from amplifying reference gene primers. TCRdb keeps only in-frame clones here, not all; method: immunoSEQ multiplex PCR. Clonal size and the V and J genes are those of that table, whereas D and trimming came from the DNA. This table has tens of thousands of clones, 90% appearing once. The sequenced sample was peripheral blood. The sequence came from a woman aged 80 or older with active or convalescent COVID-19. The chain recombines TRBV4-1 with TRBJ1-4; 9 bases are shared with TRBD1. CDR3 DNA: TGCGCCAGCAGCGACCCCCGACAGGGGGGGGTCGGAAAACTGTTTTTT. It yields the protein CASSDPRQGGVGKLFF.